The rows below give T cell receptor beta chains drawn from one sample of a study of T cells in Graves' hyperthyroidism and ophthalmopathy. One entry per CDR3 protein results from TCRdb running MiXCR on the multiplex PCR reads. The sample consists of about 720,000 distinct CDR3 sequences, around 20% of them appearing once. The sample taken for sequencing was blood. These TCRs come from a woman between 50 and 59 years old with Graves' hyperthyroidism that later progressed to Graves' ophthalmopathy. The CDR3 runs from the conserved cysteine through the conserved F or W. The D gene is left open where the match is weak. Where a row states a size, it is once, few, many or the class of an expanded clone; other rows omit it.

>TRBJ1-6|many|TRBV27|NA
CASSLRGSPLHF
TGTGCCAGCAGTTTAAGAGGGTCACCCCTCCACTTT
>TRBJ1-3|many|TRBV2|TRBD1
CASSVGQGVGNTIYF
TGTGCCAGCAGCGTGGGACAGGGGGTTGGAAACACCATATATTTT
>TRBJ2-3|many|TRBV11-3|NA
CASSLEPGSTDTQYF
TGTGCCAGCAGCTTAGAGCCCGGGAGCACAGATACGCAGTATTTT
>TRBJ1-3|NA|TRBV5-6|NA
CASSFDRQRNTIYF
TGTGCCAGCAGCTTTGACAGACAAAGAAACACCATATATTTT
>TRBJ2-2|few|TRBV12-5|NA
CASAAGRTGELFF
TGTGCTAGTGCCGCCGGACGGACCGGGGAGCTGTTTTTT
>TRBJ1-5|few|TRBV18|TRBD1
CASSPSTGGGNQPQHF
TGTGCCAGCTCACCATCGACAGGGGGCGGCAATCAGCCCCAGCATTTT
>TRBJ2-3|many|TRBV5-1|NA
CASSLDGSRDTDTQYF
TGCGCCAGCAGCTTGGACGGGTCTAGGGACACAGATACGCAGTATTTT
>TRBJ1-2|NA|TRBV24-1|NA
CATSGGADGYTF
TGTGCCACCAGTGGCGGGGCAGATGGCTACACCTTC
>TRBJ1-3|few|TRBV3-1|NA
CASSQGRSGNTIYF
TGTGCCAGCAGTCAGGGGAGGTCTGGAAACACCATATATTTT
>TRBJ1-2|once|TRBV19|NA
CASSIRKETASNYGYTF
TGTGCCAGTAGTATTCGAAAGGAGACAGCCTCTAACTATGGCTACACCTTC
>TRBJ1-3|NA|TRBV4-2|NA
CASSQVRSAGNTIYF
TGTGCCAGCAGCCAAGTCCGGTCAGCAGGAAACACCATATATTTT
>TRBJ2-1|few|TRBV19|NA
CASLKRGQENNEQFF
TGTGCCAGTCTTAAGCGGGGACAGGAGAACAATGAGCAGTTCTTC
>TRBJ1-4|NA|TRBV2|TRBD1
CASSDPGQGAEVNEKLFF
TGTGCCAGCAGCGACCCGGGACAGGGGGCGGAGGTTAATGAAAAACTGTTTTTT